This TCR beta chain was identified during a study of blood T cell repertoires in COVID-19. Study at large: Spain, Italy and the United States supplied samples that represented acute and convalescent COVID-19. The cDNA or gDNA used as material had been derived from T cells, B-cell-depleted T cells, or PBMCs.

V lost 10 bases, J lost 3 bases, and 8 bases stayed unmatched. The CDR3 spans 15 residues. Germline CDR1 is ENHRY and CDR2 is SYGVKD. Participants were aged 18 to 89 years from about two dozen US areas. What the recovered Cohort 3 donors had was two negative PCRs, clearance, or symptom resolution. Here immunoSEQ multiplex PCR was the method, and the copy in TCRdb shows in-frame clones only, minus some. The table records some 250,000 clones, approximately 85% of them present only once. The chain combines TRBV10-3 with TRBJ1-4; 10 nucleotides match TRBD1. The receptor was derived from a woman aged 50 to 60 who had recovered from COVID-19. Material: PBMCs or T cells enriched from blood (not recorded which). The DNA for the CDR3 is TGTGCCACATCGGGGGACAGGGGCCCTAATGAAAAACTGTTTTTT. Its protein is CATSGDRGPNEKLFF.